The next 29 T cell receptor beta chains were all read from a single sample in a study of blood T cell repertoires in COVID-19. Profiling relied on immunoSEQ multiplex PCR, and the TCRdb table lists in-frame clones only, not all of them. The profile shows about 370,000 clones, roughly 90% of them singletons. Sequencing was done on a sample of peripheral blood. These receptors originate from a woman aged 25 to 39 with COVID-19, enrolled during active disease.

On this clone: Other DNA sequences in this specimen translate into the identical CDR3. The chain recombines TRBV28 with TRBJ2-7; 9 nucleotides agree with TRBD1. Germline CDR1 is MDHEN and CDR2 is SYDVKM. Germline trimming cut 5 bases from V and 4 bases from J; bases unmatched to any gene: 9. The CDR3 totals 15 residues. CDR3 nucleotides: TGTGCCAGCAGTACTGAACAGGGGGCATCTTACGAGCAGTACTTC. It yields the protein CASSTEQGASYEQYF.

This rearrangement joins TRBV27 to TRBJ2-7; the match to TRBD2 covers 15 bases. Germline trimming cut 4 bases from V and 3 bases from J; bases unmatched to any gene: 10. CDR3 length equals 18 residues. Per the germline V gene, CDR1 is MNHEY and CDR2 is SMNVEV (reference sequence). CDR3 bases: TGTGCCAGCAGTTCACCCGGGACTAGCGGGAGGTTACTCTACGAGCAGTACGTC. Translation: CASSSPGTSGRLLYEQYV.

This chain uses TRBV19 with TRBJ2-1, with TRBD1 as a possible D gene (6 bases). V was trimmed by 8 bases and J by 4 bases, leaving 15 bases between them. The germline CDR1 and CDR2 sequences are LNHDA and SQIVND (reference sequence). The CDR3 loop spans 14 amino acids. The CDR3 DNA reads TGTGCCAGTTCTCGACAGGTACAATACAATGAGCAGTTCTTC. Translated, it gives CASSRQVQYNEQFF.

CDR3 amino acids: CASSPRGYSDRANTEAFF. For the CDR3, the DNA is TGTGCCAGCAGCCCAAGGGGATACAGCGACAGGGCGAACACTGAAGCTTTCTTT. The chain links TRBV7-9 to TRBJ1-1; 7 nucleotides match TRBD1. The trim removed 5 bases at V and 1 base at J, leaving 16 bases unmatched. Germline CDR1 is SEHNR and CDR2 is FQNEAQ (reference sequence). This CDR3 region has 18 residues.

This sequence joins TRBV14 and TRBJ1-4; D possibly corresponds to TRBD1 (6 bases). This CDR3 comprises 12 residues. The V gene lost 4 bases and the J gene lost 8 bases, with 8 bases spanning the gap. Germline-derived CDR1 and CDR2 are SGHDN and FVKESK. CDR3 residues: CASSPQGEKLFF. In DNA, the CDR3 is TGTGCCAGCAGCCCCCAGGGGGAAAAACTGTTTTTT. The variable domain in full, completed from reference TRBV14 and TRBJ1-4, reads EAGVTQFPSHSVIEKGQTVTLRCDPISGHDNLYWYRRVMGKEIKFLLHFVKESKQDESGMPNNRFLAERTGGTYSTLKVQPAELEDSGVYFCASSPQGEKLFFGSGTQLSVL.

The chain uses TRBV7-2 and TRBJ2-1; 10 nucleotides match TRBD1. From germline, CDR1 is SGHTA and CDR2 FQGNSA. With 5 bases clipped from V and 8 bases from J, the junction kept 3 bases outside the gene matches. The CDR3 has 13 residues. This CDR3 is CASSLGQGDEQFF. DNA of the CDR3: TGTGCCAGCAGCCTTGGACAGGGGGATGAGCAGTTCTTC.

The chain is built from TRBV5-6 and TRBJ2-7, with TRBD2 identical over 8 bases. V gave up 0 bases and J gave up 5 bases; unmatched junction bases: 4. Germline V gene data show CDR1 as SGHDT and CDR2 as YYEEEE. The CDR3 covers 14 residues. CDR3 region: CASSLGGLVNEQYV. In nucleotides, the CDR3 is TGTGCCAGCAGCTTGGGGGGACTAGTAAACGAGCAGTACGTC.

Only one count was recorded for this clone. The chain links TRBV7-2 to TRBJ1-2; D is possibly TRBD1 (6 bases). The V gene's germline CDR1 is SGHTA and CDR2 FQGNSA. Trimming left V 5 bases short and J 4 bases short, with 20 bases between. The CDR3 covers 16 residues. The CDR3 sequence is CASSTRDTVVGYGYTF. The CDR3 coding sequence is TGTGCCAGCAGCACTCGGGACACGGTCGTTGGCTATGGCTACACCTTC.

V usage is TRBV9 and J usage is TRBJ2-5; 8 bases match TRBD2. The CDR3 contains 15 residues. V was clipped by 0 bases and J by 5 bases; unmatched bases: 6. Germline V gene lookup returns CDR1 SGDLS and CDR2 YYNGEE. The CDR3 is CASSVGSGGEETQYF. The CDR3 bases are TGTGCCAGCAGCGTAGGGAGCGGGGGTGAGGAGACCCAGTACTTC.

This clone was observed at least ten times. The rearrangement links TRBV4-3 to TRBJ2-3; TRBD2 matches 8 bases. The CDR3 has 16 residues. Germline V gene lookup returns CDR1 LGHNA and CDR2 YSLEER. The junction had 7 bases not matched to a gene; V was cut back by 3 bases and J by 2 bases. DNA for the CDR3: TGCGCCAGCAGCCAGACCGGGACTAGGTCCACAGATACGCAGTATTTT. It specifies CASSQTGTRSTDTQYF.

J is TRBJ2-3 and V is TRBV7-6, with D possibly being TRBD1 (7 bases). The germline gives CDR1 SGHVS, CDR2 FNYEAQ. The CDR3 length is 14 residues. The V end lost 5 bases, the J end lost 4 bases, and 13 bases lay between the germline ends. CDR3 nucleotides: TGTGCCAGCAGCGCCCAGGGGGAGGCAGATACGCAGTATTTT. It encodes CASSAQGEADTQYF.

The V gene is TRBV21-1, the J gene TRBJ2-7; the D segment call TRBD1 is taken from the table without a DNA check. TRBV21-1 is designated a pseudogene. The CDR3 covers 16 residues. As DNA, the CDR3 is TGTGCCAGCAGCAAATGGCAAGGGGGCCGTGGAAACGAGCAGTACTTC. Protein: CASSKWQGGRGNEQYF.

The chain couples TRBV24-1 to TRBJ2-2; a possible D gene is TRBD2 (6 bases). This CDR3 spans 16 amino acids. The V and J ends lost 0 bases and 5 bases respectively, with 12 bases between them. Germline-derived CDR1 and CDR2 are KGHDR and SFDVKD. As DNA, the CDR3 is TGTGCCACCAGTGATTTGCCAGGGACTGAAACCGGGGAGCTGTTTTTT. Its protein product is CATSDLPGTETGELFF.

This clone was seen a single time. This chain links TRBV6-5 with TRBJ1-6; TRBD1 matches 11 bases. Germline assignment: CDR1 MNHEY and CDR2 SVGAGI. V lost 6 bases and J lost 10; bases outside the gene matches: 8. The CDR3 sequence is 15 residues long. CDR3 amino acids: CASSRGQGGFSPLHF. The CDR3, as DNA: TGTGCCAGCAGCAGGGGACAGGGGGGATTCTCACCCCTCCACTTT.

The V call is TRBV5-1, the J call TRBJ2-2, with 8 nucleotides matching TRBD1. Germline CDR1 SGHRS, CDR2 YFSETQ. The V segment lost 7 bases and the J segment 0 bases; nucleotides outside the gene matches: 5. The CDR3 has 15 residues. CDR3 DNA sequence: TGCGCCAGCCCCTGGGACAGGCCGAACACCGGGGAGCTGTTTTTT. This sequence encodes CASPWDRPNTGELFF.

The rearrangement joins TRBV5-4 to TRBJ2-1; TRBD1 might be the D (6 bases). Germline CDR1 SGHNT, CDR2 YYREEE (reference sequence). The CDR3 totals 15 residues. V was shortened by 4 bases and J by 6 bases, with 17 bases between the two germline ends. This CDR3 is CASSVALQGPNEQFF. For the CDR3, the DNA is TGTGCCAGCAGCGTAGCCCTACAGGGACCCAATGAGCAGTTCTTC.

The chain links TRBV4-2 to TRBJ1-1, with D tentatively TRBD1 (5 bases). The CDR3 consists of 16 residues. Trimming removed 6 bases from V and 1 base from J, with 18 bases in between. Germline CDR1 and CDR2: LGHNA and YNFKEQ. The CDR3 nucleotides are TGTGCCAGCAGGTCAAGTGGGGATGGGGCGAACACTGAAGCTTTCTTT. It yields the protein CASRSSGDGANTEAFF.

The chain couples TRBV7-8 to TRBJ1-6; D call uncertain. The germline V gene has CDR1 SGHVS and CDR2 FQNEAQ. Trimming removed 0 bases from V and 5 bases from J, with 11 bases in between. CDR3 length: 16 amino acids. CDR3 nucleotide sequence: TGTGCCAGCAGCTTAGCACCCGGGAGAAATAATTCACCCCTCCACTTT. This encodes CASSLAPGRNNSPLHF.

The V call is TRBV7-9, the J call TRBJ1-2; D perhaps matches TRBD1 (6 bases). CDR3 size: 15 residues. Trimming left V 5 bases short and J 8 bases short, with 21 bases between. Germline lookup yields CDR1 SEHNR and CDR2 FQNEAQ (reference sequence). CDR3 nucleotide sequence: TGTGCCAGCAGCCCCGAGGGGGGGCAATGGGTAGGCTACACCTTC. This encodes CASSPEGGQWVGYTF.

This rearrangement joins TRBV11-2 to TRBJ2-5; 7 bases are a match to TRBD2. V shed 3 bases, J shed 2 bases, and the junction held 3 bases outside the gene matches. CDR1 is SGHAT and CDR2 is FQNNGV in the germline V gene. This CDR3 contains 14 residues. CDR3 region: CASSLQLAQETQYF. The CDR3 DNA sequence: TGTGCCAGCAGCTTGCAACTAGCGCAAGAGACCCAGTACTTC. Supplemented by reference TRBV11-2 and TRBJ2-5, the full variable domain reads EAGVAQSPRYKIIEKRQSVAFWCNPISGHATLYWYQQILGQGPKLLIQFQNNGVVDDSQLPKDRFSAERLKGVDSTLKIQPAKLEDSAVYLCASSLQLAQETQYFGPGTRLLVL.

This chain joins TRBV6-1 and TRBJ2-1, with 10 bases that match TRBD2. CDR1 is MNHNS, CDR2 SASEGT, per germline. The CDR3 is made up of 16 amino acids. V lost 3 bases to trimming and J lost 2 bases; unmatched junction nucleotides: 4. The CDR3 DNA sequence: TGTGCCAGCAGTGAGAGAGCGGGAGGGCCCTACAATGAGCAGTTCTTC. This translates into CASSERAGGPYNEQFF.

The chain recombines TRBV2 with TRBJ2-1; 7 positions match TRBD2. Germline loops: CDR1 SNHLY, CDR2 FYNNEI. The CDR3 spans 14 residues. V lost 8 bases to trimming and J lost 1 base; unmatched junction nucleotides: 5. The CDR3 nucleotides read TGTGCCAGCGGCGGGGGAGAATCCTACAATGAGCAGTTCTTC. This codes for CASGGGESYNEQFF.

The chain joins TRBV27 to TRBJ1-1; D is possibly TRBD1 (5 bases). CDR3 length: 17 amino acids. V was shortened by 4 bases and J by 0 bases, with 18 bases between the two germline ends. The germline V gene encodes CDR1 MNHEY and CDR2 SMNVEV (reference sequence). As DNA, the CDR3 is TGTGCCAGCAGTTCAATAAACAGGACCCCGATGAACACTGAAGCTTTCTTT. Amino acids: CASSSINRTPMNTEAFF.

This chain joins TRBV6-4 and TRBJ2-3; 7 nucleotides line up with TRBD2. With V trimmed by 0 bases and J by 1 base, 4 bases remained unmatched. Germline V gives CDR1 MRHNA, CDR2 SNTAGT. The CDR3 consists of 16 residues. The CDR3 DNA reads TGTGCCAGCAGTGACTCGATGGGGGGGGGCACAGATACGCAGTATTTT. Translating it yields CASSDSMGGGTDTQYF.

This clone showed up just once. V is TRBV6-2 or TRBV6-3 and J is TRBJ2-4; D possibly corresponds to TRBD2 (6 bases). The CDR3 loop spans 15 amino acids. Trimming took off 2 bases at V and 9 bases at J, with 17 bases between the two ends. The V gene's germline CDR1 is MNHEY and CDR2 SVGEGT. DNA for the CDR3: TGTGCCAGCAGTTACGGGTTCGGGGGACGGAGCATTCAGTACTTC. This sequence encodes CASSYGFGGRSIQYF.

V gene TRBV7-2 combines with J gene TRBJ1-1, with D possibly being TRBD1 (5 bases). From germline, CDR1 is SGHTA and CDR2 FQGNSA. Trimming took off 0 bases at V and 4 bases at J, with 9 bases between the two ends. The CDR3 runs 14 residues. CDR3 amino acids: CASSLAFRATEAFF. The CDR3 nucleotides are TGTGCCAGCAGCTTAGCTTTCAGGGCCACTGAAGCTTTCTTT.

In its sample, this clone was seen once. This sequence joins TRBV7-2 and TRBJ1-2; 7 bases fit TRBD1. Unmatched junction bases numbered 3, after V lost 1 base and J lost 4 bases. The CDR3 has 14 residues. CDR1 SGHTA and CDR2 FQGNSA come from the germline V gene. The DNA of the CDR3 is TGTGCCAGCAGCTTAGGTGCAGGGGGCTATGGCTACACCTTC. Translated, it gives CASSLGAGGYGYTF.

The V gene is TRBV27, the J gene TRBJ2-1; 9 positions match TRBD1. Trimming removed 8 bases from V and 4 bases from J; junction bases left unmatched: 3. Germline V gene sequence: CDR1 MNHEY, CDR2 SMNVEV (reference sequence). The CDR3 runs to 13 residues. The CDR3, as DNA: TGTGCCAGCGGACAGGGGTGGTACAATGAGCAGTTCTTC. This codes for CASGQGWYNEQFF.

The rearrangement uses TRBV4-1 and TRBJ2-1; 13 bases fit TRBD2. After removal of 1 base from V and 0 bases from J, the junction contained 9 bases not matched to a gene. This CDR3 is built from 20 residues. CDR1 is MGHRA, CDR2 YSYEKL, per germline. The CDR3 nucleotides are TGCGCCAGCAGCCAAGGCCCGACTAGCGGGGGGCTTAGCTCCTACAATGAGCAGTTCTTC. Translation: CASSQGPTSGGLSSYNEQFF.